This T cell receptor delta chain was sequenced in a study of gamma-delta T cells after stem cell transplantation. CDR3 length equals 21 residues. CDR1 and CDR2 (germline): TSWWSYY, QGS. V trimming: 0 bases; J trimming: 0 bases; junction bases outside the gene matches: 16. TCRdb re-identified clones in the RT-PCR reads via CATT. The sample has fewer than 5,500 delta-chain clones; about 15% are singletons. Sequenced input: gamma-delta T cells. The sequence was obtained from a human donor. It is not recorded whose cells these are; they may come from a transplant donor. V and J are TRDV1 and TRDJ1; 10 nucleotides match TRDD3. The CDR3 DNA reads TGTGCTCTTGGGGAACTATATCCTACGCTGGGGGATAAGCAGTACACCGATAAACTCATCTTT. It specifies CALGELYPTLGDKQYTDKLIF.